This T cell receptor (beta chain) is from a study of CD4 T cells in relation to SARS-CoV-2 and coronaviruses. Study summary: PBMCs were cultured with antigen for over nine days before TCR beta sequencing. The restricting HLA molecule for shared crossreactive spike epitopes was mapped.

CD4+ T cells from unexposed donors were obtained before the COVID-19 pandemic (2011-2018). Isolation of CD4+ T cells took place after nine to ten days in culture. Unexposed-donor CD4+ T cells were probed with SARS-CoV-2 S/N and four cold-coronavirus spikes, cells permitting. Approximately 1.8 million PBMCs per well were cultured with 9 to 10 IU/ml IL-2. As concerns this clone: Its matching antigen is unknown.

This CDR3 is 13 amino acids long. V was shortened by 4 bases and J by 6 bases, with 10 bases between the two germline ends. Per the germline V gene, CDR1 is SGHAT and CDR2 is FQNNGV. Libraries were prepared by immunoSEQ multiplex PCR; TCRdb keeps only in-frame clonotypes and omits some of them. The table has some 16,000 clones, over 75% seen once. The TCR was taken from a human donor in good health. V is TRBV11-2 and J is TRBJ2-1; possible D gene TRBD2, 6 bases. The sample taken for sequencing was CD4+ T cells from PBMCs, cultured in vitro. The CDR3 DNA follows: TGTGCCAGCAGCTCCCAGGGAGGCAATGAGCAGTTCTTC. Its translation is CASSSQGGNEQFF.